This paragraph reports one T cell receptor (beta chain). These data come from a study of technical replicates of blood from a few donors. Profiling relied on immunoSEQ multiplex PCR, and the TCRdb table lists in-frame clones only, not all of them. The table includes about 71,000 clones, 92% detected once. Material: T cells isolated from PBMCs. The clonotype originates from a human donor in good health.

The CDR3 sequence is CASSDSGTSGSSYEQYF. The CDR3 nucleotides are TGCGCCAGCAGTGACTCCGGGACTAGCGGTTCCTCCTACGAGCAGTACTTC. The chain employs TRBV10-1 and TRBJ2-7, with 11 positions matching TRBD2. CDR1 WNHNN and CDR2 SYGVQD come from the germline V gene (reference sequence). The CDR3 runs to 17 residues. Losses at the gene ends were 3 bases for V and 0 bases for J; bases not matched to a gene: 7.